A single sample gave rise to the 15 T cell receptor beta chains below, sequenced in a study of blood T cell repertoires in COVID-19. Repertoires were generated with immunoSEQ multiplex PCR, while TCRdb's copy carries only in-frame clones and drops some. The repertoire holds under 250,000 clones, with 84% as singletons. Sequencing was done on a sample of peripheral blood. The receptors stem from a man aged 45-65 years with acute or convalescent COVID-19.

The gene calls are TRBV5-4 and TRBJ2-7, with TRBD2 matching 10 bases. Germline V gene data show CDR1 as SGHNT and CDR2 as YYREEE (reference sequence). The CDR3 extends over 13 amino acids. The ends lost 6 bases at V and 4 bases at J; junction bases unmatched: 4. The CDR3 DNA reads as TGTGCCAGCAATCTAGCGGGGGAATACGAGCAGTACTTC. It codes for CASNLAGEYEQYF.

This clone was observed a handful of times. This chain connects TRBV28 to TRBJ1-6; D remains unclear. Trimming took 6 bases from V and 8 from J, leaving 8 bases between them. Germline loops: CDR1 MDHEN, CDR2 SYDVKM. The CDR3 length is 12 residues. CDR3 in amino acids: CASSLIDSPLHF. In nucleotides, the CDR3 is TGTGCCAGCAGCCTTATTGATTCACCCCTCCACTTT.

The chain joins TRBV19 to TRBJ1-4; 8 bases line up with TRBD1. The CDR3 consists of 14 residues. Germline CDR1 LNHDA, CDR2 SQIVND (reference sequence). V shed 6 bases and J 7 bases; nucleotides not matched to a gene: 7. CDR3 DNA sequence: TGTGCCAGTAGGACGGACAGGGTGGGTGAAAAACTGTTTTTT. It codes for CASRTDRVGEKLFF.

The V call is TRBV6-6, the J call TRBJ1-1; D perhaps matches TRBD1 (5 bases). This CDR3 region has 14 residues. Trimming left V 5 bases short and J 1 base short, with 11 bases between. Germline V gives CDR1 MNHNY, CDR2 SVGAGI (reference sequence). The CDR3 nucleotides read TGTGCCAGCAGTAGTCCCGGGGGGAACACTGAAGCTTTCTTT. Its translation: CASSSPGGNTEAFF.

The V call is TRBV11-2, the J call TRBJ1-5, with TRBD1 as a possible D gene (5 bases). CDR3 length: 12 residues. The germline V gene has CDR1 SGHAT and CDR2 FQNNGV. Trimming stripped 6 bases from V and 5 bases from J, with 8 bases between. Here the CDR3 reads CASSSGYQPQHF. The DNA for the CDR3 is TGTGCCAGCAGTTCAGGGTATCAGCCCCAGCATTTT.

The chain carries TRBV5-4 and TRBJ1-4; tentatively, D is TRBD1 (6 bases). There are 13 residues in the CDR3. CDR1 SGHNT and CDR2 YYREEE come from the germline V gene (reference sequence). The ends were cut back, 0 bases at V and 8 bases at J, with 8 bases in the middle. CDR3 region: CASSLARGEKLFF. CDR3 coding DNA: TGTGCCAGCAGCTTGGCCAGGGGCGAAAAACTGTTTTTT.

V gene TRBV29-1 combines with J gene TRBJ1-1; tentative D call: TRBD1 (6 bases). The V and J ends lost 5 bases and 1 base respectively, with 11 bases between them. Germline CDR1 is SQVTM and CDR2 is ANQGSEA. This CDR3 contains 13 residues. CDR3 loop: CSVRTGKNTEAFF. CDR3 in DNA: TGCAGCGTTCGTACAGGGAAGAACACTGAAGCTTTCTTT.

With respect to this clone: The sample carries other DNA sequences with the same CDR3. This chain uses TRBV18 with TRBJ1-5; D possibly corresponds to TRBD1 (5 bases). CDR1 and CDR2 from the germline V gene are KGHSH and LQKENI. This CDR3 is built from 14 residues. V shed 1 base and J shed 5 bases, with 9 bases lying between them. In DNA form, the CDR3 reads TGTGCCAGCTCACCACAGGGGTCCGATCAGCCCCAGCATTTT. This codes for CASSPQGSDQPQHF.

In this sample, this clone is medium-sized. The chain has TRBV6-5 and TRBJ2-1; 14 bases are shared with TRBD2. The V and J ends lost 5 bases and 16 bases, in that order; junction bases with no gene match: 13. This CDR3 is built from 15 residues. In germline, CDR1 is MNHEY, CDR2 SVGAGI. The DNA for the CDR3 is TGTGCCAGCAGTCTTGAGACTAGCGGGGGGGGCCGGTCTTTCTTC. This encodes CASSLETSGGGRSFF.

V is TRBV6-2 or TRBV6-3 and J is TRBJ2-2, with D uncertain. There are 14 residues in the CDR3. Trimming cost V 0 bases and J 3 bases, with 5 bases left between them. The germline V gene encodes CDR1 MNHEY and CDR2 SVGEGT. The CDR3 reads CASSYSSYTGELFF. CDR3 DNA sequence: TGTGCCAGCAGTTACTCCTCCTACACCGGGGAGCTGTTTTTT.

This chain joins TRBV15 and TRBJ2-7; D is possibly TRBD2 (6 bases). The length of the CDR3 is 16 residues. Germline loops: CDR1 LNHNV, CDR2 YYDKDF (reference sequence). V gave up 3 bases and J gave up 7 bases, with 22 bases separating them. The CDR3 sequence is CATSRLFSGTTGEQYF. In nucleotides, the CDR3 is TGTGCCACCAGCAGGCTATTTAGCGGAACCACGGGGGAGCAGTACTTC.

The chain combines TRBV9 with TRBJ2-7; 10 bases are a match to TRBD2. V trimming: 0 bases; J trimming: 7 bases; junction bases outside the gene matches: 13. The CDR3 totals 17 residues. Germline V gene data show CDR1 as SGDLS and CDR2 as YYNGEE. CDR3 DNA: TGTGCCAGCAGCGTAGGGTTCGGAGCGGGAGGGCCGGGGGAGCAGTACTTC. Translation gives CASSVGFGAGGPGEQYF.

V gene TRBV18 combines with J gene TRBJ1-5, with 7 bases matching TRBD1. Germline V CDR1 and CDR2: KGHSH, LQKENI. The CDR3 extends over 16 amino acids. V lost 3 bases and J lost 4; bases outside the gene matches: 9. Here the CDR3 reads CASSPTTGIGNQPQHF. CDR3 coding DNA: TGTGCCAGCTCACCGACGACAGGGATTGGGAATCAGCCCCAGCATTTT.

This clone was counted once. This chain links TRBV19 with TRBJ1-5; 9 bases map to TRBD1. The CDR3 spans 15 residues. Trimming removed 8 bases from V and 4 bases from J; junction bases left unmatched: 9. Germline V CDR1 and CDR2: LNHDA, SQIVND (reference sequence). The CDR3 region is CASEAGTGWNQPQHF. CDR3 DNA sequence: TGTGCCAGTGAGGCCGGGACAGGGTGGAATCAGCCCCAGCATTTT.

The V call is TRBV12-3 or TRBV12-4, the J call TRBJ2-5, with a possible D match to TRBD1 (5 bases). V was cut by 4 bases and J by 9 bases, with 12 bases left in between. The CDR3 is 12 amino acids. The CDR3 region is CASSWGSKAQYF. CDR3 in DNA: TGTGCCAGCAGTTGGGGCAGCAAGGCCCAGTACTTC.